This entry lists 15 T cell receptor beta chains sequenced from one sample in a study of PD-1 and CTLA-4 blockade in melanoma. Method: immunoSEQ multiplex PCR; TCRdb's copy keeps in-frame clones and lacks some. The profile shows approximately 17,000 clones, more than 65% of them singletons. The starting material was CD8+ T cells from peripheral blood, obtained before anti-PD-1 treatment. The receptors were sampled from a human donor with melanoma.

This chain links TRBV7-2 with TRBJ2-3; the D gene could be TRBD1 or TRBD2 (5 bases each). Germline assignment: CDR1 SGHTA and CDR2 FQGNSA. The CDR3 contains 18 residues. Trimming pared 3 bases from V and 1 base from J, leaving 20 bases between. The CDR3, as DNA: TGTGCCAGCAGCTTTGAGTACTACGGGGAAGGGGGCACAGATACGCAGTATTTT. Translated, it gives CASSFEYYGEGGTDTQYF.

The V call is TRBV19, the J call TRBJ1-2, with a possible D match to TRBD1 (5 bases). Germline assignment: CDR1 LNHDA and CDR2 SQIVND (reference sequence). The CDR3 contains 13 residues. V lost 7 bases and J 8 bases, leaving 17 bases between the germline ends. The DNA of the CDR3 is TGTGCCAGTACCCCCGAGGGGTCGCGGGGCTACACCTTC. As protein: CASTPEGSRGYTF.

The chain has TRBV5-4 and TRBJ2-7; no definite D call. This CDR3 has 15 amino acids. From germline, CDR1 is SGHNT and CDR2 YYREEE (reference sequence). V lost 1 base, J lost 4 bases, and 15 bases lay in between. CDR3 in amino acids: CASSLFPDRAYEQYF. The CDR3 region has the DNA TGTGCCAGCAGCTTGTTCCCCGACCGAGCTTACGAGCAGTACTTC.

DNA of the CDR3: TGTGCCATCAGTGGAAAGAGCCAGGGGGAAAAACTGTTTTTT. Translated, it gives CAISGKSQGEKLFF. This rearrangement joins TRBV10-3 to TRBJ1-4, with D maybe TRBD1 (6 bases). Trimming removed 4 bases from V and 8 bases from J, with 14 bases in between. Per the germline V gene, CDR1 is ENHRY and CDR2 is SYGVKD. The CDR3 consists of 14 residues.

The chain couples TRBV6-2 or TRBV6-3 to TRBJ1-4; TRBD1 matches at 8 bases. After removal of 5 bases from V and 6 bases from J, the junction contained 11 bases not matched to a gene. Germline assignment: CDR1 MNHEY and CDR2 SVGEGT. The CDR3 is made up of 16 amino acids. The CDR3 region is CASSHLADREDEKLFF. CDR3 DNA sequence: TGTGCCAGCAGTCATTTGGCGGACAGGGAAGATGAAAAACTGTTTTTT.

CDR3 amino acids: CASGSSYEQYF. The CDR3 bases are TGTGCCTCGGGCAGCTCCTACGAGCAGTACTTC. The chain has TRBV11-2 and TRBJ2-7, with D unresolved. Trimming removed 11 bases at V and 0 bases at J, with 8 bases between. The CDR3 sequence is 11 residues long. CDR1 is SGHAT, CDR2 FQNNGV, per germline.

This clone was picked up a small number of times. The gene calls are TRBV5-6 and TRBJ1-5, with no clear D. CDR1 is SGHDT, CDR2 YYEEEE, per germline. CDR3 size: 12 residues. The ends were cut back, 0 bases at V and 7 bases at J, with 5 bases in the middle. CDR3 DNA: TGTGCCAGCAGCTTGGCCGGACAGCCCCAGCATTTT. Translation: CASSLAGQPQHF.

The rearrangement uses TRBV2 and TRBJ2-7; TRBD1 agrees at 8 bases. Germline CDR1 SNHLY, CDR2 FYNNEI. V shed 3 bases, J shed 5 bases, and the junction held 9 bases outside the gene matches. The CDR3 runs to 15 residues. DNA for the CDR3: TGTGCCAGCAGTGATGAAGGCAGGGGGCGAGACGAGCAGTACTTC. Protein product: CASSDEGRGRDEQYF.

This chain links TRBV3-1 (or the pseudogene TRBV3-2) with TRBJ2-7; TRBD1 matches 9 bases. V lost 2 bases and J lost 2; bases outside the gene matches: 4. The CDR3 sequence is 15 residues long. Germline values: CDR1 LGHDT, CDR2 YNNKEL (reference sequence). CDR3 nucleotide sequence: TGTGCCAGCAGCCAACGGACAGGGGAAACCTACGAGCAGTACTTC. As protein: CASSQRTGETYEQYF.

By sample fraction, this clone is medium-sized. The chain carries TRBV19 and TRBJ1-5; D is undetermined. Trimming cost V 0 bases and J 7 bases, with 7 bases left between them. The CDR3 is made up of 13 amino acids. Germline CDR1 and CDR2: LNHDA and SQIVND (reference sequence). DNA for the CDR3: TGTGCCAGTAGTATAGATCTCCGGCAGCCCCAGCATTTT. Its translation is CASSIDLRQPQHF.

By share of the sample, this clone is medium-sized. The chain has TRBV2 and TRBJ2-7; TRBD1 matches 9 bases. This CDR3 contains 14 residues. Losses at the gene ends were 6 bases for V and 3 bases for J; bases not matched to a gene: 6. CDR1 SNHLY and CDR2 FYNNEI come from the germline V gene. CDR3 in DNA: TGTGCCAGCAGCGACCGGGACAGGGTCTACGAGCAGTACTTC. It specifies CASSDRDRVYEQYF.

This clone was picked up one time. The chain couples TRBV4-1 to TRBJ2-2; D is tentatively TRBD1 or TRBD2 (5 bases each). Looked up from germline, CDR1 is MGHRA and CDR2 is YSYEKL. The CDR3 has 14 amino acids. With 5 bases removed from V and 7 bases from J, the gap between germline ends came to 14 bases. In DNA, the CDR3 is TGCGCCAGCAGCTTCCGGGGCGCGGGCGGGGAGCTGTTTTTT. Its translation: CASSFRGAGGELFF.

The chain has TRBV6-5 and TRBJ2-3; tentatively, D is TRBD1 (6 bases). Between the trimmed V and J ends, which lost 2 bases and 1 base, there was a span of 13 bases. CDR3 length equals 16 residues. CDR1 is MNHEY, CDR2 SVGAGI, per germline. The CDR3 protein is CASSYGGGEGTDTQYF. For the CDR3, the DNA is TGTGCCAGCAGTTACGGTGGGGGCGAGGGCACAGATACGCAGTATTTT.

The V call is TRBV6-2 or TRBV6-3, the J call TRBJ2-4, with no clear D. The CDR3 has 16 residues. Germline CDR1 is MNHEY and CDR2 is SVGEGT. Trimming left V 0 bases short and J 8 bases short, with 17 bases between. The CDR3 here is CASSYSTGADEDIQYF. As DNA, the CDR3 is TGTGCCAGCAGTTACTCGACGGGCGCGGACGAGGACATTCAGTACTTC.

The J gene is TRBJ2-7, the V gene TRBV24-1; D is unclear. Trimming removed 4 bases from V and 0 bases from J, with 6 bases in between. The CDR3 runs to 13 residues. Per the germline V gene, CDR1 is KGHDR and CDR2 is SFDVKD. The CDR3 spells CATSERSSYEQYF. The CDR3 nucleotides are TGTGCCACCAGTGAACGAAGCTCCTACGAGCAGTACTTC.